This T cell receptor (beta chain) appears in the sequencing data of a study of regulatory T cells in long-lasting Graves disease. Both iRepertoire HTBI primers and Arm-PCR of CDR3 regions were used to build the TCR beta libraries. TCRdb reprocessed the multiplex PCR reads via MiXCR and lists one record per CDR3 protein. The repertoire holds a few hundred thousand distinct CDR3 sequences, with 13% as singletons. The germline V and J ends were trimmed by 5 bases and 3 bases, with 7 bases remaining between them. CDR1 and CDR2 from the germline V gene are SEHNR and FQNEAQ (reference sequence). The CDR3 loop spans 12 amino acids. Time point: newly diagnosed GD, antithyroid drugs for less than 3 months. PBMC-extracted RNA yielded the TCR library. This clonotype was picked up many times. No antigen is known for it. Overall study results and limits: Thyroid tissue went unstudied; only peripheral blood was examined.

These data also featured in a second study, about T cells in Graves' hyperthyroidism and ophthalmopathy. As that study records: First-round RT-PCR targeting the TCR CDR3 was performed with the HTBI primer set. Among thyroid clonotypes expanded above 0.001, most also appeared in blood.

The sequence was collected from a man aged 25-45 years with Graves disease. The rearrangement links TRBV7-9 to TRBJ1-1; D gene ambiguous. Sequenced here: peripheral blood mononuclear cells (PBMCs), sampled at new diagnosis, from a patient treated with antithyroid drugs. The CDR3 sequence: CASSPAYTEAFF. CDR3 nucleotides: TGTGCCAGCAGCCCCGCGTACACTGAAGCTTTCTTT.